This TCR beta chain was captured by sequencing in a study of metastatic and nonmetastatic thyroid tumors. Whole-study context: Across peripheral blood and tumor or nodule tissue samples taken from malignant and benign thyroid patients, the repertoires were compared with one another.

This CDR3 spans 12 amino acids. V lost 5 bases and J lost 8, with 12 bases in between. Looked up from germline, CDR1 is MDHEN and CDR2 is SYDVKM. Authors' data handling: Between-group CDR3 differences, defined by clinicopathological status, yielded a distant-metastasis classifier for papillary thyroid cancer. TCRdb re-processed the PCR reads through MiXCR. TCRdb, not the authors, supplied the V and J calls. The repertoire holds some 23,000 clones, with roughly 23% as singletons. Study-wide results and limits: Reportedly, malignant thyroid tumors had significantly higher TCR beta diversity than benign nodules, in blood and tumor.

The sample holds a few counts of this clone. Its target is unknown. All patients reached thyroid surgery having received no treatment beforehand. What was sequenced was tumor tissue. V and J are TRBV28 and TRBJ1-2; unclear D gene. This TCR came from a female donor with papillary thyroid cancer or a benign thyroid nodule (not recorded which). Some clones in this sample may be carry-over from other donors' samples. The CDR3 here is CASSLESRGYTF. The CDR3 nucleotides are TGTGCCAGCAGTCTTGAGTCTCGCGGCTACACCTTC.